A single sample is the source of the 8 T cell receptor beta chains below, sequenced in a study of blood T cell repertoires in COVID-19. Some clones are missing from TCRdb's copy, which holds only in-frame ones; the method was immunoSEQ multiplex PCR. The sample shows just over 80,000 clones, about four fifths of them seen only once. The source material was peripheral blood. These receptors all stem from a man of 80 years or more with acute or convalescent COVID-19.

The chain employs TRBV4-3 and TRBJ2-5, with 8 bases identical to TRBD1. This CDR3 comprises 14 residues. Germline V gives CDR1 LGHNA, CDR2 YSLEER. V lost 4 bases and J lost 1; bases outside the gene matches: 2. The DNA of the CDR3 is TGCGCCAGCAGCCCGGGACAGGCCCAAGAGACCCAGTACTTC. Amino acids: CASSPGQAQETQYF.

This clone turned up a few times. This sequence joins TRBV7-2 and TRBJ2-5; D possibly corresponds to TRBD1 (5 bases). The CDR3 is 14 residues long. CDR1 is SGHTA, CDR2 FQGNSA, per germline. Trimming pared 5 bases from V and 5 bases from J, leaving 15 bases between. This CDR3 is CASSHSGLGETQYF. Written as DNA, the CDR3 is TGTGCCAGCAGCCATTCAGGGTTGGGGGAGACCCAGTACTTC.

This clone occurred once. The V call is TRBV29-1, the J call TRBJ1-1; D call uncertain. V dropped 4 bases and J dropped 5 bases, with 14 bases sitting between them. CDR1 is SQVTM and CDR2 is ANQGSEA in the germline V gene. The CDR3 runs to 13 residues. CDR3: CSVGHHTGTEAFF. The CDR3 nucleotides are TGCAGCGTTGGACACCACACTGGGACTGAAGCTTTCTTT.

V is TRBV18 and J is TRBJ2-3; D is perhaps TRBD1 (6 bases). V lost 4 bases and J 4 bases, leaving 18 bases between the germline ends. The CDR3 consists of 16 residues. Germline CDR1 reads KGHSH; CDR2 reads LQKENI. The CDR3 spells CASSLIQGARSDTQYF. Written as DNA, the CDR3 is TGTGCCAGCTCACTCATACAGGGCGCGAGGTCAGATACGCAGTATTTT.

CDR3 protein: CASSIYGTGGMETQYF. CDR3 sequence (DNA): TGTGCCAGTAGTATCTACGGGACAGGGGGAATGGAGACCCAGTACTTC. The chain uses TRBV19 and TRBJ2-5; 11 nucleotides align to TRBD1. Germline loops: CDR1 LNHDA, CDR2 SQIVND (reference sequence). V was clipped by 3 bases and J by 5 bases; unmatched bases: 8. The CDR3 is made up of 16 amino acids. Filled out from reference TRBV19 and TRBJ2-5, the complete variable domain reads DGGITQSPKYLFRKEGQNVTLSCEQNLNHDAMYWYRQDPGQGLRLIYYSQIVNDFQKGDIAEGYSVSREKKESFPLTVTSAQKNPTAFYLCASSIYGTGGMETQYFGPGTRLLVL.

This sequence joins TRBV30 and TRBJ2-5; 9 bases are a match to TRBD2. The J segment lost 4 bases and the V segment lost 1 base, leaving 7 bases of the junction unmatched. The V gene's germline CDR1 is GTSNPN and CDR2 SVGIG (reference sequence). This CDR3 contains 15 residues. CDR3 in DNA: TGTGCCTGGAGTGGAGGGACTAGCCGGGGAGAGACCCAGTACTTC. It specifies CAWSGGTSRGETQYF.

There are a few counts of this clone. V gene TRBV5-1 combines with J gene TRBJ1-2, with 7 bases matching TRBD1. V was pared by 5 bases and J by 6 bases, with 7 bases of the junction left unmatched. The length of the CDR3 is 13 residues. The germline gives CDR1 SGHRS, CDR2 YFSETQ. The CDR3 DNA follows: TGCGCCAGCAGGCCCGGGACAGCGGATGGCTACACCTTC. Translation gives CASRPGTADGYTF.

As to this clone: The same CDR3 also results from other DNA sequences found in this sample. This rearrangement joins TRBV2 to TRBJ1-5; 7 nucleotides align to TRBD1. The V gene's germline CDR1 is SNHLY and CDR2 FYNNEI. The CDR3 loop spans 14 amino acids. Trimming at V came to 4 bases and at J to 2 bases, leaving 2 bases not matched to a gene. This CDR3 is CASSGGQGNQPQHF. In DNA form, the CDR3 reads TGTGCCAGCAGTGGAGGACAGGGCAATCAGCCCCAGCATTTT.